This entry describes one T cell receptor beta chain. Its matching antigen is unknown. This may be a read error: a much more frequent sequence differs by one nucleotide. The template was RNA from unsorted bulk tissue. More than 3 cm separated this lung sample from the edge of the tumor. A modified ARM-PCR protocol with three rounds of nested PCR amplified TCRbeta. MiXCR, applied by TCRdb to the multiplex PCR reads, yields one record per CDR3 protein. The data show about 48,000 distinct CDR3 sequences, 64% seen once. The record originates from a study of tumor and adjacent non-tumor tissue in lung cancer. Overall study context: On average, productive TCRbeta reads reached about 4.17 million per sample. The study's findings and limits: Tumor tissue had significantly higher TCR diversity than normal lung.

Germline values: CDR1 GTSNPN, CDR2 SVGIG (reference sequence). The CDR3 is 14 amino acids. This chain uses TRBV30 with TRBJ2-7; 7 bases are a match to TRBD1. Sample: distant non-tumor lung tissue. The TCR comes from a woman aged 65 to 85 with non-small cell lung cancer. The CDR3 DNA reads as TGTGTCTGGAGTCTCGGGACAGTCACCTACGAGCAGTACTTC. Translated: CVWSLGTVTYEQYF.